The next 22 T cell receptor beta chains were all read from a single sample in a study of shared clonotypes between healthy human individuals. Clones were read by immunoSEQ multiplex PCR, and TCRdb kept only the in-frame ones, dropping some. The table includes about 640,000 clones, roughly 78% detected once. Material for sequencing was memory CD4+ T cells sorted from blood. Subset indicated: CD45RA-negative fraction. These receptors all come from a young woman in good health.

The rearrangement uses TRBV11-3 and TRBJ2-5; TRBD1 aligns across 7 bases. CDR3 length: 15 amino acids. Germline assignment: CDR1 SGHNT and CDR2 YENEEA. V shed 5 bases, J shed 2 bases, and the junction held 8 bases outside the gene matches. DNA of the CDR3: TGTGCCAGCAGCCCCGGACAGGCTGGACAAGAGACCCAGTACTTC. Its translation: CASSPGQAGQETQYF. Complete variable domain (other parts from reference TRBV11-3 and TRBJ2-5): EAGVVQSPRYKIIEKKQPVAFWCNPISGHNTLYWYLQNLGQGPELLIRYENEEAVDDSQLPKDRFSAERLKGVDSTLKIQPAELGDSAVYLCASSPGQAGQETQYFGPGTRLLVL.

The V and J genes are TRBV28 and TRBJ1-1; TRBD1 is a possible D gene (5 bases). CDR3 size: 15 residues. V shed 4 bases and J shed 1 base, with 13 bases lying between them. Per germline, CDR1 MDHEN and CDR2 SYDVKM. This CDR3 is CASSSPGLRNTEAFF. The CDR3 DNA follows: TGTGCCAGCAGTTCTCCGGGACTCCGGAACACTGAAGCTTTCTTT.

This clone has only a few counts. The V and J genes are TRBV5-1 and TRBJ2-2; tentatively, D is TRBD2 (6 bases). Germline V CDR1 and CDR2: SGHRS, YFSETQ. V was trimmed by 6 bases and J by 5 bases, leaving 14 bases between them. This CDR3 contains 14 residues. The CDR3 protein is CASTLGGETGELFF. The CDR3 DNA reads TGCGCCAGCACCTTAGGAGGGGAAACCGGGGAGCTGTTTTTT.

This clone was seen more than once but under ten times. The chain is built from TRBV11-2 and TRBJ2-1, with 11 bases matching TRBD2. Germline CDR1 SGHAT, CDR2 FQNNGV. The CDR3 has 16 residues. V shed 4 bases, J shed 0 bases, and the junction held 2 bases outside the gene matches. The CDR3 nucleotides read TGTGCCAGCAGCTCGACTAGCGGGACCTCCTACAATGAGCAGTTCTTC. Its translation: CASSSTSGTSYNEQFF. The entire variable domain, with the rest obtained from reference TRBV11-2 and TRBJ2-1, is as follows: EAGVAQSPRYKIIEKRQSVAFWCNPISGHATLYWYQQILGQGPKLLIQFQNNGVVDDSQLPKDRFSAERLKGVDSTLKIQPAKLEDSAVYLCASSSTSGTSYNEQFFGPGTRLTVL.

This clone was seen many times. This chain uses TRBV29-1 with TRBJ2-2; TRBD2 is a possible D gene (5 bases). This CDR3 spans 13 amino acids. The germline V gene encodes CDR1 SQVTM and CDR2 ANQGSEA. Trimming took 6 bases from V and 5 from J, leaving 13 bases between them. The DNA of the CDR3 is TGCAGCGTCTTCGGGGATGTTACCGGGGAGCTGTTTTTT. Translated: CSVFGDVTGELFF.

This clone came up a few times. This chain connects TRBV28 to TRBJ2-1, with D perhaps matching TRBD1 or TRBD2 (6 bases each). Germline CDR1 and CDR2: MDHEN and SYDVKM. The CDR3 has 17 residues. V lost 4 bases and J 2 bases, leaving 18 bases between the germline ends. CDR3 protein: CASSSDLGGGAYNEQFF. The CDR3 bases are TGTGCCAGCAGTTCCGACCTGGGGGGCGGGGCCTACAATGAGCAGTTCTTC. The variable domain in full, completed from reference TRBV28 and TRBJ2-1, reads DVKVTQSSRYLVKRTGEKVFLECVQDMDHENMFWYRQDPGLGLRLIYFSYDVKMKEKGDIPEGYSVSREKKERFSLILESASTNQTSMYLCASSSDLGGGAYNEQFFGPGTRLTVL.

Remarks on this clone: Other DNA sequences of this sample code for an identical CDR3. CDR3 sequence (DNA): TGTGCCAGCTCACCGGACGGTAGCACAGATACGCAGTATTTT. Translation: CASSPDGSTDTQYF. The rearrangement joins TRBV18 to TRBJ2-3; no reliable D call. With 3 bases removed from V and 0 bases from J, the gap between germline ends came to 7 bases. Looked up from germline, CDR1 is KGHSH and CDR2 is LQKENI. The CDR3 is 14 residues long. Looking up the rest from reference TRBV18 and TRBJ2-3 gives the full variable domain: NAGVMQNPRHLVRRRGQEARLRCSPMKGHSHVYWYRQLPEEGLKFMVYLQKENIIDESGMPKERFSAEFPKEGPSILRIQQVVRGDSAAYFCASSPDGSTDTQYFGPGTRLTVL.

At least ten counts were recorded for this clone. This chain links TRBV10-3 with TRBJ2-1; tentatively, D is TRBD1 (6 bases). V shed 8 bases and J shed 7 bases, with 12 bases lying between them. The CDR3 has 12 residues. Germline CDR1 is ENHRY and CDR2 is SYGVKD. The CDR3 loop reads CAIGGVANEQFF. The CDR3 bases are TGTGCCATCGGGGGCGTAGCAAATGAGCAGTTCTTC.

The chain joins TRBV9 to TRBJ2-7; maybe TRBD1 (6 bases). Trimming removed 2 bases from V and 0 bases from J, with 9 bases in between. Germline loops: CDR1 SGDLS, CDR2 YYNGEE. This CDR3 is 14 amino acids long. CDR3 DNA: TGTGCCAGCAGCGTCGGACAGAACTCCTACGAGCAGTACTTC. Translated: CASSVGQNSYEQYF.

In this sample, this clone turned up once. The chain couples TRBV4-1 to TRBJ2-7, with D possibly being TRBD1 or TRBD2 (5 bases each). Germline V CDR1 and CDR2: MGHRA, YSYEKL. The V and J ends lost 3 bases and 1 base respectively, with 22 bases between them. This CDR3 spans 18 amino acids. The CDR3 sequence: CASSQTRGALKGSYEQYF. CDR3 nucleotides: TGCGCCAGCAGCCAGACGAGAGGGGCCCTTAAGGGATCCTACGAGCAGTACTTC.

This clone has a handful of counts. J is TRBJ1-1 and V is TRBV6-5; D gene ambiguous. CDR3 length: 14 amino acids. The V gene's germline CDR1 is MNHEY and CDR2 SVGAGI. V lost 3 bases and J 1 base, leaving 9 bases between the germline ends. In DNA form, the CDR3 reads TGTGCCAGCAGTTATAGTGTAGGGAACACTGAAGCTTTCTTT. Translation gives CASSYSVGNTEAFF.

This clone was counted a single time. CDR3 DNA sequence: TGTGCCAGCAGCTCCTCAGGGGGCGATTTGGAGGGACCCTACAATGAGCAGTTCTTC. It is translated as CASSSSGGDLEGPYNEQFF. This rearrangement joins TRBV11-3 to TRBJ2-1, with 8 bases aligning to TRBD1. Germline V CDR1 and CDR2: SGHNT, YENEEA. The CDR3 is 19 amino acids. J lost 2 bases, V lost 4 bases, and 16 bases had no gene match.

This rearrangement joins TRBV11-2 to TRBJ1-2, with D uncertain. This CDR3 is 14 amino acids long. The germline V and J ends were trimmed by 2 bases and 0 bases, with 7 bases remaining between them. Germline-derived CDR1 and CDR2 are SGHAT and FQNNGV. CDR3 coding DNA: TGTGCCAGCAGCTTATCAGAGTCTAACTATGGCTACACCTTC. It codes for CASSLSESNYGYTF.

The V call is TRBV28, the J call TRBJ1-1; TRBD1 agrees at 7 bases. The CDR3 length is 14 residues. The V segment lost 5 bases and the J segment 1 base; nucleotides outside the gene matches: 4. In germline, CDR1 is MDHEN, CDR2 SYDVKM. DNA of the CDR3: TGTGCCAGCAGTCCTGGGGACAGGAACACTGAAGCTTTCTTT. As protein: CASSPGDRNTEAFF.

The chain is built from TRBV14 and TRBJ1-2; 11 bases map to TRBD1. The length of the CDR3 is 16 residues. The germline gives CDR1 SGHDN, CDR2 FVKESK. V shed 4 bases and J 7 bases; nucleotides not matched to a gene: 11. CDR3 nucleotides: TGTGCCAGCAGCCGATCCGGGACAGGGGGGTTAGGTGGCTACACCTTC. Translation gives CASSRSGTGGLGGYTF.

The rearrangement joins TRBV6-1 to TRBJ1-5, with D possibly TRBD1 on 5 matching bases. Trimming left V 4 bases short and J 5 bases short, with 12 bases between. CDR3 size: 14 residues. Germline assignment: CDR1 MNHNS and CDR2 SASEGT. This CDR3 reads CASSAKEGHQPQHF. The CDR3 DNA follows: TGTGCCAGCAGTGCCAAGGAGGGACATCAGCCCCAGCATTTT.

This chain links TRBV13 with TRBJ2-7; 11 bases match TRBD2. V lost 1 base and J lost 2; bases outside the gene matches: 1. Germline V lookup: CDR1 PRHDT, CDR2 FYEKMQ (reference sequence). The length of the CDR3 is 15 residues. CDR3 sequence: CASSLVSGRAYEQYF. The CDR3 DNA is TGTGCCAGCAGCTTAGTTAGCGGGAGGGCCTACGAGCAGTACTTC.

The table lists this clone with many counts. This chain connects TRBV20-1 to TRBJ2-7; no clear D gene. This CDR3 is built from 11 residues. Germline loops: CDR1 DFQATT, CDR2 SNEGSKA (reference sequence). V was trimmed by 3 bases and J by 3 bases, leaving 6 bases between them. The CDR3 nucleotides read TGCAGTGCTAGTCTTAACTACGAGCAGTACTTC. Translation gives CSASLNYEQYF.

This clone has only a few counts. V and J are TRBV6-1 and TRBJ2-1, with TRBD2 matching over 8 bases. CDR3 size: 19 residues. Trimming took 4 bases from V and 7 from J; bases not matched to a gene: 21. Germline V lookup: CDR1 MNHNS, CDR2 SASEGT. In nucleotides, the CDR3 is TGTGCCAGCAGTGGGCCGGGACCCAGTATATCAGCGGGAGCGAATGAGCAGTTCTTC. It specifies CASSGPGPSISAGANEQFF.

The V gene is TRBV28, the J gene TRBJ2-3; TRBD1 is a possible D gene (6 bases). The CDR3 is made up of 12 amino acids. V was trimmed by 7 bases and J by 8 bases, leaving 13 bases between them. The germline V gene has CDR1 MDHEN and CDR2 SYDVKM. The CDR3 spells CASKRGGRTQYF. Written as DNA, the CDR3 is TGTGCCAGCAAAAGAGGGGGTCGTACGCAGTATTTT.

The chain has TRBV11-2 and TRBJ1-5; maybe TRBD1 (5 bases). The V gene lost 5 bases and the J gene lost 2 bases, with 16 bases spanning the gap. The CDR3 covers 16 residues. In germline, CDR1 is SGHAT, CDR2 FQNNGV. The CDR3 region has the DNA TGTGCCAGCAGCCCCGGTCGGGGGGAGGGCAATCAGCCCCAGCATTTT. This sequence encodes CASSPGRGEGNQPQHF.

The V and J genes are TRBV9 and TRBJ1-3; D is unresolved. V lost 3 bases and J lost 0, with 7 bases in between. CDR1 and CDR2 (germline): SGDLS, YYNGEE. The CDR3 spans 14 residues. The CDR3 sequence is CASSALGSGNTIYF. The CDR3 DNA sequence: TGTGCCAGCAGCGCTCTGGGCTCTGGAAACACCATATATTTT.